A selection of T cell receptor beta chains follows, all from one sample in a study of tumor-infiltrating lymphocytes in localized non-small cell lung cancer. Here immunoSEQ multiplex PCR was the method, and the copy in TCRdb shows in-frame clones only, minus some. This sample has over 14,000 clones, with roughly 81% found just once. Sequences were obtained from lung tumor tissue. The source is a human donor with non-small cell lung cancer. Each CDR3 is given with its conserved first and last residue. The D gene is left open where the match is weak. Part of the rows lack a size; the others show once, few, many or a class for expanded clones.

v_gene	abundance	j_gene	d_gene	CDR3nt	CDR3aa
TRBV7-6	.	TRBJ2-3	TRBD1	TGTGCCAGCAGCCCACAGGGGGCGGACACAGATACGCAGTATTTT	CASSPQGADTDTQYF
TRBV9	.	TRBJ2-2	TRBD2	TGTGCCAGCAGCCCCAGTAGCGGGATAATCTCTTCCGGGGAGCTGTTTTTT	CASSPSSGIISSGELFF
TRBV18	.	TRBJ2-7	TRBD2	TGTGCCAGCTCATCAGGGCCTAGCGGGCTGTACGAGCAGTACTTC	CASSSGPSGLYEQYF
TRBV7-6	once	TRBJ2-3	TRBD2	TGTGCCAGCAGCTTAGCGGTGAGCGGGAGATATTCGGATACGCAGTATTTT	CASSLAVSGRYSDTQYF
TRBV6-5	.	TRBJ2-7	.	TGTGCCAGCAGTTTGACTACAACATCCTGCGAGCAGTACTTC	CASSLTTTSCEQYF
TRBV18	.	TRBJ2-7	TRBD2	TGTGCCAGCTCACTTACAGCGGGAGGGAACTACGAGCAGTACTTC	CASSLTAGGNYEQYF
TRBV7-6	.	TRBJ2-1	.	TGTGCCAGCAGCACCCGGACGGGTTACAATGAGCAGTTCTTC	CASSTRTGYNEQFF
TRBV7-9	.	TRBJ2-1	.	TGTGCCAGCAGCTTAAGCGTCCGAGCGCTCTACAATGAGCAGTTCTTC	CASSLSVRALYNEQFF
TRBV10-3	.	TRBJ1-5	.	TGTGCCATCAGTGATCTTAGGGATCAGCCCCAGCATTTT	CAISDLRDQPQHF
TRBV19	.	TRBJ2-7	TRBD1	TGTGCCAGTAGTGCGGGACAGGCTTACGAGCAGTACTTC	CASSAGQAYEQYF
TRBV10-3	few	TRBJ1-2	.	TGTGCCATCAGTGAGTCGGTCTCTGCTAACTATGGCTACACCTTC	CAISESVSANYGYTF
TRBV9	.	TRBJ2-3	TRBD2	TGTGCCAGCAGCGCGACTAGCGGGACATACACAGATACGCAGTATTTT	CASSATSGTYTDTQYF
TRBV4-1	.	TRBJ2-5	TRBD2	TGCGCCAGCAGCCAAGGATCCGGGACTACCTCAGAGACCCAGTACTTC	CASSQGSGTTSETQYF